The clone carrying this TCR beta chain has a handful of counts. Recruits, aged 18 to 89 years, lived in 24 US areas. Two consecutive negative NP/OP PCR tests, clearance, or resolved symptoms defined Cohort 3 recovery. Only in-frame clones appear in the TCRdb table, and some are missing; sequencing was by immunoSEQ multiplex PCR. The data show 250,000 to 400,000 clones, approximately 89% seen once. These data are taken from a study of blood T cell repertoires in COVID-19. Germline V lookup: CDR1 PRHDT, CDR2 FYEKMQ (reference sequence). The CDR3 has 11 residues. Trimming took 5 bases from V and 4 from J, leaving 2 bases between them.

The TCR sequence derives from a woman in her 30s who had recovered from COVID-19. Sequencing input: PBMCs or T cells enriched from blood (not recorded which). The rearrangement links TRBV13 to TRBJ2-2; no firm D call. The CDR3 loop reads CASSLTGELFF. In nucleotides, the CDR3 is TGTGCCAGCAGCCTCACCGGGGAGCTGTTTTTT.